This paragraph covers one T cell receptor (beta chain) sequence. Its antigen is not yet known. No base quality values were provided; no much bigger clone lies one nucleotide off. V is cut by 0 bases and J by 4 bases, and the space between the germline ends is 10 bases. Sequences MNHEY (CDR1) and SVGAGI (CDR2) are obtained from the germline V gene. The CDR3, cysteine through phenylalanine, is 15 amino acids long. Left in the record is the CDR3 DNA by itself, 45 bases read in frame from the first base. The sample's time point label, in plain terms: baseline before oral tofacitinib. Lesional scalp punch biopsies and peripheral blood were obtained from alopecia areata patients. After PBMCs were isolated by density centrifugation and stained for CD3, CD4 and CD8, a FACSAria was used to sort CD4+ and CD8+ T cells. Receptor libraries were prepared by the immunoSEQ multiplex PCR assay. RNA was extracted from all samples and reverse transcribed into cDNA, which served as template for TCR sequencing. First-strand cDNA was synthesized using SuperScript III with a 2:1 mix of oligo-dT and random hexamers. A synthetic immune receptor repertoire was used to assess amplification bias, and residual bias was removed computationally. From the authors' description of their analysis: After raw reads were preprocessed to remove errors, the CDR3 was defined following IMGT conventions as running from the conserved cysteine to phenylalanine. To get clonality, Shannon entropy was normalized by log2 of the number of productive unique TCRs and the result was subtracted from 1. Scalp TCRbeta sequences were cross-referenced with sorted blood CD4 and CD8 repertoires so that the CD4 or CD8 identity of scalp clones could be inferred. Here the immuneACCESS table is served through TCRdb, limited to in-frame sequences with V and J called. Missing clones are a known gap in these copies; in checked studies unresolved V genes cover under half, and the rest lacks a known reason. V, J and clone size derive from that table, while D and trimming were established from the DNA sequence. This sample gives 150,000 or so clones in total; approximately 65% of them show up just once. The biggest ten clones account for 11% of the sample.

These data are taken from a study of CD8+ T cells in alopecia areata (dated by TCRdb to the late 2010s). Study-wide context: The treated patients, all with moderate-to-severe alopecia areata, were enrolled in an open-label pilot trial of oral tofacitinib given at 5 to 10 mg twice daily. Tofacitinib was administered for 6 to 18 months, and 6 months of follow-up off drug were then conducted to assess delayed response and recurrence. The study used high-throughput TCRbeta sequencing to examine T cell clonal expansion in alopecia areata, in both the C3H/HeJ mouse model and human patients. In humans, TCRbeta sequencing was performed on scalp tissue and on sorted CD4+ and CD8+ peripheral blood T cells from healthy controls and from patients with patchy or totalis/universalis alopecia areata. Patients on tofacitinib were biopsied at baseline and after 4 and 24 weeks of treatment, and several of the patients also had a later scalp biopsy. Clonality in the scalp was compared among normal scalp (n=4), patchy alopecia areata scalp (n=8), and alopecia totalis/universalis scalp (n=8). RNA came from the PAXgene miRNA kit for fixed scalp, the miRNeasy kit for PBMCs, and the RNeasy kit for mouse skin. Amplification of TCRbeta CDR3 regions was done by immunoSEQ multiplex PCR using 35 Vbeta forward primers and 13 Jbeta reverse primers.

On the study overall, not on this receptor specifically: Resident alphabeta T cells in normal human skin are also sequenced, complicating scalp TCR repertoire analysis, unlike mouse skin dominated by gammadelta T cells. Compared with mice, TCR sequences shared between patients were less clear, possibly partly because of HLA diversity across the patient population. Higher clonality and more expanded CD8+ clones were observed in lesional scalp than in normal scalp, particularly in alopecia totalis/universalis, a finding suggestive of antigenic drive.

The chain uses TRBV6-5 and TRBJ2-1; D gene: possibly TRBD1, on 7 matching bases. Here the sequenced sample was CD8+ T cells sorted from blood, taken at week 0. The source of this sequence is a human donor with alopecia areata. The CDR3 amino acid sequence is: CASSYSAGGYNEQFF. In nucleotide form, the sequence is TGTGCCAGCAGTTACTCGGCAGGGGGGTACAATGAGCAGTTCTTC.